This TCR beta chain was recorded in a study of vaccination and CD4 T cells after COVID-19. Notes on this clonotype: The antigen is not known.

Cultured CD4+ T-cell DNA underwent Oncomine TCR Beta short-read sequencing. MiXCR, applied by TCRdb to the PCR reads, yields one record per CDR3 protein. The repertoire consists of some 6,900 distinct CDR3 sequences, with roughly 33% occurring once and the leading ten covering 29%. The germline CDR1 and CDR2 sequences are SQVTM and ANQGSEA. There are 16 residues in the CDR3. Trimming cost V 1 base and J 8 bases; bases outside gene matches: 8. Stated treatment: roughly 10-day PBMC culture with coronavirus spike peptide pools or control peptides (ViraFEST assay). The collection of CD4+ T cells from the unexposed donor took place before the COVID-19 pandemic (2011-2018).

The receptor comes from a human donor in good health. Sequencing was performed on CD4+ T cells from blood, cultured in vitro. This sequence joins TRBV29-1 and TRBJ2-1; TRBD2 agrees at 13 bases. The DNA of the CDR3 is TGCAGCGTTGAAGTGGGACTAGCGGGGTTCCTTGATGAGCAGTTCTTC. It yields the protein CSVEVGLAGFLDEQFF.